Given below is one T cell receptor beta chain in context. The record originates from a study of blood T cell repertoires in COVID-19. Turning to the study itself: Whether acute or convalescent, the COVID-19 samples came from the United States, Italy and Spain.

With 3 bases removed from V and 7 bases from J, the gap between germline ends came to 13 bases. Germline-derived CDR1 and CDR2 are MDHEN and SYDVKM. The CDR3 is 15 residues long. TCRdb's table, derived via immunoSEQ multiplex PCR, lists solely in-frame clones and lacks some. The sample shows some 240,000 clones, approximately 83% of them seen only once. Sequencing was done on a sample of peripheral blood. The TCR was taken from a woman older than 75 with acute or convalescent COVID-19. The J gene is TRBJ1-6, the V gene TRBV28; D call uncertain. The CDR3, as DNA: TGTGCCAGCAGTTTCCGCCCCATCGGGAATTCACCCCTCCACTTT. This sequence encodes CASSFRPIGNSPLHF.